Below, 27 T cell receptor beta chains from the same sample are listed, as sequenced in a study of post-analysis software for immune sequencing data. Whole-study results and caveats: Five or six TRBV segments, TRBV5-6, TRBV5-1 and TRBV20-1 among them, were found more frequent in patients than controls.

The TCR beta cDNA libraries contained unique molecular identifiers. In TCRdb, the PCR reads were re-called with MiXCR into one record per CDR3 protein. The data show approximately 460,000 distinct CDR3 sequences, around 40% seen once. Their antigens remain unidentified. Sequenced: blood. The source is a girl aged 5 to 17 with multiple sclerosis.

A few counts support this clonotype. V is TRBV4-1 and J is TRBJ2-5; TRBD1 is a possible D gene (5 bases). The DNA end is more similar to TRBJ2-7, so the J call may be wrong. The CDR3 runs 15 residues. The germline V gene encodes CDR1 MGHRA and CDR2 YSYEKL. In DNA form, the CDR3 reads TGCGCCAGCAGCCAAGAAATGGCCAGGGCCTACGAGCAGTACTTC. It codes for CASSQEMARAYEQYF.

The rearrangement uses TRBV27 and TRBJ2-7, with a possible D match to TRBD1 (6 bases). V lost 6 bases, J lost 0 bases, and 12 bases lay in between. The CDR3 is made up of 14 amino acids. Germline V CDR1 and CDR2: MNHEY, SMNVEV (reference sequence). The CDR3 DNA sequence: TGTGCCAGCAGGGCTACAGGGAGCTCCTACGAGCAGTACTTC. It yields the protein CASRATGSSYEQYF.

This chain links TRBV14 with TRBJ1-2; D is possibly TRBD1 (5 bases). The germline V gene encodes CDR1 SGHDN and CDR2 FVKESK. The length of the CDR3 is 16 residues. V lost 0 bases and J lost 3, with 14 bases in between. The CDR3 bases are TGTGCCAGCAGCCAAGATCATCGGGGGATGGACTATGGCTACACCTTC. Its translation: CASSQDHRGMDYGYTF.

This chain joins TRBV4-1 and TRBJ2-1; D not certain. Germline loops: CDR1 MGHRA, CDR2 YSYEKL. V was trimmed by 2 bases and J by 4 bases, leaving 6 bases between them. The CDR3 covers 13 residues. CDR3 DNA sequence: TGCGCCAGCAGCCAAACCCAATACAATGAGCAGTTCTTC. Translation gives CASSQTQYNEQFF.

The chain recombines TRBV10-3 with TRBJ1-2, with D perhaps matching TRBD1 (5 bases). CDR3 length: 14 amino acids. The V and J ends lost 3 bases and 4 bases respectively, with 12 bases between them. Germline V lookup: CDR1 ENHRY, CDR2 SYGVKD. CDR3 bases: TGTGCCATCAGTGATGGGGGACTGATCTATGGCTACACCTTC. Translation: CAISDGGLIYGYTF.

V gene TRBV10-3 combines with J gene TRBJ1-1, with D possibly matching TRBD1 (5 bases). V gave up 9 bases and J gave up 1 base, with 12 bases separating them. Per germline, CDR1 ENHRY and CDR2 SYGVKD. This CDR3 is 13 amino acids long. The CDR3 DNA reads TGTGCCATTAAGAGGCAGGGGAACACTGAAGCTTTCTTT. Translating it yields CAIKRQGNTEAFF.

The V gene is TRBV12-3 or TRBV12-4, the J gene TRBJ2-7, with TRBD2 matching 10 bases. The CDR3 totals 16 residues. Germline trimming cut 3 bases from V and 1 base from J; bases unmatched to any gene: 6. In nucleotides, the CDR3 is TGTGCCAGCAGTTTCGAACTAGCGGGGACATCCTACGAGCAGTACTTC. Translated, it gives CASSFELAGTSYEQYF.

CDR3 DNA: TGTGCCAGCAGCTTAGACTGGTCGGGAGCGCGAGGCATTCAGTACTTC. Its translation is CASSLDWSGARGIQYF. The chain carries TRBV7-8 and TRBJ2-7; perhaps TRBD2 as D (6 bases). The DNA end lines up better with TRBJ2-4; the J call may be wrong. The CDR3 totals 16 residues. From germline, CDR1 is SGHVS and CDR2 FQNEAQ.

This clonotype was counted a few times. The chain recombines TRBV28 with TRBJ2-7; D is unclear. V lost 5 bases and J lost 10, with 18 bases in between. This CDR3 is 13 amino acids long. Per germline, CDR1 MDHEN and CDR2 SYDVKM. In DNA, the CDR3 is TGTGCCAGCAGTCCCAGCCCGTCAGTCGACCAGTACTTC. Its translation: CASSPSPSVDQYF.

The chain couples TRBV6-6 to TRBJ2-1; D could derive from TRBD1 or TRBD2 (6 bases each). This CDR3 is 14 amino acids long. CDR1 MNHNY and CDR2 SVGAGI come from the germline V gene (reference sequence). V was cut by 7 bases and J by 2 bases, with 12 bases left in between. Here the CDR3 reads CASTRRDTYNEQFF. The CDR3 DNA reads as TGTGCCAGCACGCGGCGGGACACCTACAATGAGCAGTTCTTC.

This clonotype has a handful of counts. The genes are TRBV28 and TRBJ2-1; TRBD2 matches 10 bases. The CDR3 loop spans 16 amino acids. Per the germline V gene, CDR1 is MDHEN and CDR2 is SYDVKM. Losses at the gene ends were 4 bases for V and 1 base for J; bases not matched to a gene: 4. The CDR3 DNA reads TGTGCCAGCAGTTCGACTAGCGGGTATTCCTACAATGAGCAGTTCTTC. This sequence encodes CASSSTSGYSYNEQFF.

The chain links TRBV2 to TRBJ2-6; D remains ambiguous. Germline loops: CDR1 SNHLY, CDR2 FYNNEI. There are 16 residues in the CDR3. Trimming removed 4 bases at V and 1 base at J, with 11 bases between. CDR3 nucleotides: TGTGCCAGCAGTGCCCACTACGGTTCTGGGGCCAACGTCCTGACTTTC. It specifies CASSAHYGSGANVLTF.

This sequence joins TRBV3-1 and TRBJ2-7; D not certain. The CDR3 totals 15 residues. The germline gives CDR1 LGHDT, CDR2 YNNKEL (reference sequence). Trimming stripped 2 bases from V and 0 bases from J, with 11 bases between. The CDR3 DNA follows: TGTGCCAGCAGCCAAAGGGCTGATACCTCCTACGAGCAGTACTTC. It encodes CASSQRADTSYEQYF.

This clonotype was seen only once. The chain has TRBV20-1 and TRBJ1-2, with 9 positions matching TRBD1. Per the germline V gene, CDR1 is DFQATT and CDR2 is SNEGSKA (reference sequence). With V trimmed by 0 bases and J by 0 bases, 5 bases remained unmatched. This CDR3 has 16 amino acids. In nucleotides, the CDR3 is TGCAGTGCTAGAGATGGACAGGGGACTTCTAACTATGGCTACACCTTC. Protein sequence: CSARDGQGTSNYGYTF.

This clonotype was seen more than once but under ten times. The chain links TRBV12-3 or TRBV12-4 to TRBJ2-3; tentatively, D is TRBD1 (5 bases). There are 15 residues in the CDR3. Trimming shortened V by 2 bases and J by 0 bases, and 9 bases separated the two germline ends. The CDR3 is CASSLSGHSTDTQYF. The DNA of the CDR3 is TGTGCCAGCAGTTTATCAGGGCACAGCACAGATACGCAGTATTTT.

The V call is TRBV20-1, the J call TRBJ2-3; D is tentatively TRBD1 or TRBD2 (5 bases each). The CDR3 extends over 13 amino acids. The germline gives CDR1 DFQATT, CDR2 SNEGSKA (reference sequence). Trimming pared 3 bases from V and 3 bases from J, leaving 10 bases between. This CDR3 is CSARGDETDTQYF. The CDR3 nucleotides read TGCAGTGCTAGGGGGGACGAGACAGATACGCAGTATTTT.

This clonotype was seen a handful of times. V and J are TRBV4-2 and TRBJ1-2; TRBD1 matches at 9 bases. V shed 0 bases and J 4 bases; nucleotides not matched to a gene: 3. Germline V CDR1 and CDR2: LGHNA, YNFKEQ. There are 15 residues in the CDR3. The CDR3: CASSQDGQGSYGYTF. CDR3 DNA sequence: TGTGCCAGCAGCCAAGATGGACAGGGGAGCTATGGCTACACCTTC.

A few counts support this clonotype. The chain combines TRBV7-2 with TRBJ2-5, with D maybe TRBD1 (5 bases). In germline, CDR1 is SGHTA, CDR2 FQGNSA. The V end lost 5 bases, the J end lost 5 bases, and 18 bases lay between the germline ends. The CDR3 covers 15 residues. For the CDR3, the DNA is TGTGCCAGCAGCCGAGTCCCGACAGCAATTGAGACCCAGTACTTC. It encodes CASSRVPTAIETQYF.

DNA for the CDR3: TGTGCCAGTAGCCTAGCGGACCCGTACCAAGAGACCCAGTACTTC. This codes for CASSLADPYQETQYF. The chain has TRBV9 and TRBJ2-5, with 7 nucleotides matching TRBD2. The CDR3 runs 15 residues. Unmatched junction bases numbered 10, after V lost 8 bases and J lost 0 bases. In germline, CDR1 is SGDLS, CDR2 YYNGEE.

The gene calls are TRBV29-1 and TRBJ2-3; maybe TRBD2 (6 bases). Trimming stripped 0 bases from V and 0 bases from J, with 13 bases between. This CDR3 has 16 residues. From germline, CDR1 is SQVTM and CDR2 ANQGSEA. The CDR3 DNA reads TGCAGCGTTGAAGATCGGGAGCCAACTAGCACAGATACGCAGTATTTT. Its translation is CSVEDREPTSTDTQYF.

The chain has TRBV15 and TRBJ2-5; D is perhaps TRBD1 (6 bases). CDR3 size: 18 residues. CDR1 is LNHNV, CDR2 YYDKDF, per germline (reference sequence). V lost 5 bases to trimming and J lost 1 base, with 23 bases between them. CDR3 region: CATSPSGTGKTTQETQYF. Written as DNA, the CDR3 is TGTGCCACCAGCCCGTCGGGAACAGGGAAGACGACCCAAGAGACCCAGTACTTC.

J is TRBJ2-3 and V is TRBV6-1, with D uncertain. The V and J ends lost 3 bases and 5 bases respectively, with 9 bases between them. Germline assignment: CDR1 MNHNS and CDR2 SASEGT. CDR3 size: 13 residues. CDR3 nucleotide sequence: TGTGCCAGCAGTGATCAGGCAGAAGATACGCAGTATTTT. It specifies CASSDQAEDTQYF.

Here the CDR3 reads CASSLGTSGQETQYF. The CDR3 DNA sequence: TGTGCCAGCAGCCTTGGGACTAGCGGGCAAGAGACCCAGTACTTC. V is TRBV5-6 and J is TRBJ2-4; 12 nucleotides align to TRBD2. The J call may be faulty, since TRBJ2-5 better matches the DNA end. CDR1 SGHDT and CDR2 YYEEEE come from the germline V gene. The CDR3 covers 15 residues.

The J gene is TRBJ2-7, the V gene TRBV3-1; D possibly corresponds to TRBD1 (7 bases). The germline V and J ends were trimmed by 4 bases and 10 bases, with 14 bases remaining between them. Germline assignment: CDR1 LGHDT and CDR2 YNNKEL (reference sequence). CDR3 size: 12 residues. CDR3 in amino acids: CASSPGGGRQYF. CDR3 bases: TGTGCCAGCAGCCCAGGGGGAGGTCGACAGTACTTC.

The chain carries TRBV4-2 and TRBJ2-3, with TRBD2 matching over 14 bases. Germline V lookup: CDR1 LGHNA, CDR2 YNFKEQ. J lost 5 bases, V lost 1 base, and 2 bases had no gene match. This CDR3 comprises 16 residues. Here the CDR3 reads CASSQGLAGGEDTQYF. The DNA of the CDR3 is TGTGCCAGCAGCCAAGGACTAGCGGGAGGGGAAGATACGCAGTATTTT.

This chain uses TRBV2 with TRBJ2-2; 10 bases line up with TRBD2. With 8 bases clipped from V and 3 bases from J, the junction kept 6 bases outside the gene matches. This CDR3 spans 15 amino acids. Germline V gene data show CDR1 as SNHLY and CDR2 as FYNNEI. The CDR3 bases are TGTGCCAGCGGCACCGGGACTAGCGACACCGGGGAGCTGTTTTTT. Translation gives CASGTGTSDTGELFF. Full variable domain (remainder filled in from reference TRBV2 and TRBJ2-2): EPEVTQTPSHQVTQMGQEVILRCVPISNHLYFYWYRQILGQKVEFLVSFYNNEISEKSEIFDDQFSVERPDGSNFTLKIRSTKLEDSAMYFCASGTGTSDTGELFFGEGSRLTVL.

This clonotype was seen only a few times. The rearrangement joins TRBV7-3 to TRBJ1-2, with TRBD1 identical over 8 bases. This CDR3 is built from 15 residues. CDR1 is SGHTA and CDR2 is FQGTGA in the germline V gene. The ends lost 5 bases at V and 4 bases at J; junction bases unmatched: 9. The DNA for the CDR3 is TGTGCCAGCAGCGAAACAGGGGGTGATGTCTATGGCTACACCTTC. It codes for CASSETGGDVYGYTF. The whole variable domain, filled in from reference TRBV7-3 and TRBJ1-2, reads GAGVSQTPSNKVTEKGKYVELRCDPISGHTALYWYRQSLGQGPEFLIYFQGTGAADDSGLPNDRFFAVRPEGSVSTLKIQRTERGDSAVYLCASSETGGDVYGYTFGSGTRLTVV.